The rows below give T cell receptor beta chains drawn from one sample of a study of siplizumab effects on memory and regulatory T cells. The method was immunoSEQ multiplex PCR; TCRdb's version includes in-frame clones alone and lacks a portion of them. The data hold about 91,000 clones, with roughly 93% observed a single time. Sequencing was done on a sample of CD8+ T cells sorted from blood. All receptors come from a human donor in good health. CDR3s include the opening cysteine and the closing phenylalanine or tryptophan. The order of the fields is V gene, J gene, CDR3 protein.

TRBV4-1,TRBJ1-2,CASSQLGTDYGYTF
TRBV13,TRBJ2-2,CASTTPEGEAGELFF
TRBV4-1,TRBJ1-5,CASSQDWLRPQHF
TRBV13,TRBJ2-5,CASSLVAEVEETQYF
TRBV7-9,TRBJ1-2,CASSPDTGIYGYTF
TRBV13,TRBJ2-7,CASSDRTGRNEQYF
TRBV5-8,TRBJ1-1,CASSFWTGKNTEAFF
TRBV12-5,TRBJ2-5,CASALPGQHQETQYF
TRBV4-1,TRBJ2-1,CASSQSEGTDEQFF
TRBV6-1,TRBJ2-1,CASRADRRIYNEQFF
TRBV7-9,TRBJ2-7,CASSFRGYEQYF
TRBV4-2,TRBJ2-5,CASSQETGVLSEETQYF
TRBV5-6,TRBJ1-1,CASSFPGVNTEAFF
TRBV6-5,TRBJ2-5,CASTTDRGGETQYF
TRBV4-1,TRBJ1-5,CASSETPNQPQHF
TRBV7-2,TRBJ1-2,CASSEVPGQSGYGYTF
TRBV7-9,TRBJ2-1,CASSSRQASYNEQFF
TRBV27,TRBJ1-1,CASSQQGANTEAFF
TRBV6-1,TRBJ2-7,CATLSWSFSEQYF
TRBV19,TRBJ1-5,CASSIGDPQPQHF
TRBV7-9,TRBJ1-2,CASSFAGLRQIDGYTF
TRBV13,TRBJ1-4,CASRGIEGEKLFF
TRBV29-1,TRBJ2-1,CSGTIYNEQFF
TRBV7-9,TRBJ1-1,CASSFPTGDTEAFF
TRBV2,TRBJ1-3,CASRLSSGNTIYF
TRBV7-6,TRBJ2-7,CASSLEEGWLYEQYF
TRBV10-3,TRBJ2-3,CATLAESTDTQYF
TRBV15,TRBJ1-5,CATSRDLGNQPQHF
TRBV30,TRBJ1-6,CAWSVLVNSPLHF
TRBV4-1,TRBJ1-1,CASSQGWVGGGVNTEAFF
TRBV7-9,TRBJ1-2,CASSLNEGAYGYTF
TRBV7-9,TRBJ1-1,CAISRGLGAFF
TRBV5-8,TRBJ2-2,CASSRGQGPSTGELFF
TRBV9,TRBJ1-1,CASSLTGGQNTEAFF
TRBV9,TRBJ2-3,CASSTGLAGEWDTQYF
TRBV19,TRBJ2-7,CASSPGLAGFYSYEQYF
TRBV7-8,TRBJ2-7,CASSLEAGYEQYF
TRBV9,TRBJ2-5,CASSLLGHPDETQYF
TRBV7-6,TRBJ1-5,CASSFGGSSNQPQHF
TRBV2,TRBJ2-6,CASTHWGTSGANVLTF
TRBV27,TRBJ1-5,CASSLEGFNSNQPQHF
TRBV29-1,TRBJ2-3,CSVDGVVEANTDTQYF
TRBV4-1,TRBJ2-7,CASSQDAGTGGGEQYF
TRBV7-9,TRBJ1-1,CASSHRPGSELNTEAFF
TRBV6-5,TRBJ1-5,CASRGDSYSNQPQHF
TRBV19,TRBJ2-3,CASSFWGLATDTQYF